These T cell receptor beta chains were read from a single sample in a study of immune cell composition in non-small cell lung cancer. Sequencing was performed with immunoSEQ multiplex PCR; in TCRdb, only in-frame clones are kept and a portion is missing. This table has around 4,700 clones, under 85% appearing once. Sequencing input: lung tumor tissue. The source is a human donor with non-small cell lung cancer. The CDR3 runs from the conserved cysteine through the conserved F or W. The order of the fields is V gene, clone size, D gene, J gene, CDR3 protein, CDR3 DNA. The D gene is left open where the match is weak. Size is stated for part of the rows, as once, few or many counts, or as a class when the clone is expanded.

TRBV6-5,.,TRBD1,TRBJ2-7,CASRLTGLTYEQYF,TGTGCCAGCAGACTGACAGGGCTAACCTACGAGCAGTACTTC
TRBV10-3,.,TRBD1,TRBJ2-7,CAIKLSGTGGYEQYF,TGTGCCATCAAACTCTCCGGGACAGGGGGCTACGAGCAGTACTTC
TRBV5-1,.,.,TRBJ1-4,CASRVLGADLWFF,TGCGCCAGCAGGGTGCTAGGAGCGGACTTGTGGTTTTTT
TRBV7-9,.,TRBD2,TRBJ2-5,CASSPPGLASKETQYF,TGTGCCAGCAGTCCCCCGGGACTAGCGTCAAAAGAGACCCAGTACTTC
TRBV5-5,.,.,TRBJ2-7,CASSLGTHEQYF,TGTGCCAGCAGCTTGGGGACACACGAGCAGTACTTC
TRBV28,.,.,TRBJ1-3,CASSFGGVRNTIYF,TGTGCCAGCAGTTTTGGAGGGGTCAGAAACACCATATATTTT
TRBV6-5,.,.,TRBJ1-5,CASRADEPQHF,TGTGCCAGCAGGGCTGATGAACCCCAGCATTTT
TRBV5-6,few,TRBD1,TRBJ1-2,CASSLRTGVDYGYTF,TGTGCCAGCAGCTTGAGGACAGGAGTCGACTATGGCTACACCTTC
TRBV10-3,.,.,TRBJ2-1,CAIYGGSYNEQFF,TGTGCCATCTACGGGGGATCCTACAATGAGCAGTTCTTC
TRBV5-1,few,TRBD2,TRBJ2-1,CASSPGRGTRGEQFF,TGCGCCAGCAGCCCGGGGCGGGGGACTCGGGGTGAGCAGTTCTTC
TRBV6-4,.,.,TRBJ2-2,CASSASPDTGELFF,TGTGCCAGCAGTGCCTCCCCGGACACCGGGGAGCTGTTTTTT
TRBV9,.,.,TRBJ2-1,CASILADRYYNEQFF,TGTGCCAGCATTTTAGCGGACAGGTATTACAATGAGCAGTTCTTC